The 9 T cell receptor beta chains reported below all come from one sample, sequenced in a study of regulatory T cells in long-lasting Graves disease. Time point given: newly diagnosed GD, antithyroid drugs for less than 3 months. PBMCs were the source of the RNA used for TCR sequencing. Arm-PCR of CDR3 regions and iRepertoire HTBI primers were used to build TCR beta libraries. TCRdb re-analysed the multiplex PCR reads in MiXCR, keeping a single row per CDR3 protein. The repertoire has approximately 390,000 distinct CDR3 sequences, roughly 15% of them found once; the top ten carry 20% to 25%. These data are also associated with another study on T cells in Graves' hyperthyroidism and ophthalmopathy.

Here the sequenced sample was peripheral blood mononuclear cells (PBMCs), taken at new diagnosis, from a patient treated with antithyroid drugs. These receptors came from a woman between 18 and 30 years old with Graves disease.

Many counts were recorded for this clonotype. The chain has TRBV3-1 and TRBJ1-1; D not resolved. This CDR3 has 14 amino acids. CDR1 LGHDT and CDR2 YNNKEL come from the germline V gene (reference sequence). V lost 1 base, J lost 3 bases, and 9 bases lay in between. The CDR3 loop reads CASSQGAGYTEAFF. The CDR3 DNA is TGTGCCAGCAGCCAAGGGGCCGGGTACACTGAAGCTTTCTTT.

This clonotype was observed at least ten times. The CDR3 loop is CACGGRGNTEAFF. CDR3 bases: TGTGCTTGCGGGGGGCGTGGGAACACTGAAGCTTTCTTT. The chain carries TRBV6-1 and TRBJ1-1; D is possibly TRBD1 (6 bases). The CDR3 runs to 13 residues. Germline lookup yields CDR1 MNHNS and CDR2 SASEGT.

This clonotype was observed many times. J is TRBJ2-5 and V is TRBV30; D remains unclear. Trimming pared 2 bases from V and 2 bases from J, leaving 6 bases between. Per the germline V gene, CDR1 is GTSNPN and CDR2 is SVGIG (reference sequence). CDR3 length: 12 amino acids. The CDR3 reads CAWSLNQETQYF. The CDR3 DNA reads TGTGCCTGGAGTTTGAATCAAGAGACCCAGTACTTC.

This clonotype has a handful of counts. The CDR3 DNA reads as TGTGCCAGCAGTGACGAGGGGGGATCTAATGAAAAACTGTTTTTT. Residues: CASSDEGGSNEKLFF. V gene TRBV6-1 combines with J gene TRBJ1-4; D is possibly TRBD1 (6 bases). V lost 3 bases to trimming and J lost 3 bases, with 11 bases between them. The CDR3 covers 15 residues. Per the germline V gene, CDR1 is MNHNS and CDR2 is SASEGT.

The rearrangement joins TRBV6-2 or TRBV6-3 to TRBJ2-7; 8 positions agree with TRBD2. Unmatched junction bases numbered 13, after V lost 6 bases and J lost 6 bases. The CDR3 runs 15 residues. Germline lookup yields CDR1 MNHEY and CDR2 SVGEGT. The CDR3 region has the DNA TGTGCCAGCAGCAGACTAATAGCGGGATCGGGCGAGCAGTACTTC. Protein product: CASSRLIAGSGEQYF.

In its sample, this clonotype was seen many times. The genes are TRBV5-1 and TRBJ2-7; the match to TRBD1 covers 9 bases. The CDR3 spans 14 residues. Germline CDR1 SGHRS, CDR2 YFSETQ. Losses at the gene ends were 5 bases for V and 6 bases for J; bases not matched to a gene: 9. This CDR3 reads CASRLQGARGEQYF. The CDR3 region has the DNA TGCGCCAGCAGGCTACAGGGGGCCAGGGGCGAGCAGTACTTC.

This clonotype appeared a few times. This chain joins TRBV20-1 and TRBJ2-2; 8 nucleotides agree with TRBD2. The junction had 7 bases not matched to a gene; V was cut back by 6 bases and J by 4 bases. Germline V gene sequence: CDR1 DFQATT, CDR2 SNEGSKA (reference sequence). The CDR3 spans 14 residues. The chain's CDR3 is CSASPGTSTGELFF. The CDR3 nucleotides read TGCAGTGCCTCTCCCGGGACTAGCACCGGGGAGCTGTTTTTT.

The sample holds a few counts of this clonotype. J is TRBJ1-2 and V is TRBV5-5; D is unresolved. Germline V CDR1 and CDR2: SGHKS, YYEKEE (reference sequence). Trimming took 4 bases from V and 6 from J, leaving 13 bases between them. This CDR3 has 13 amino acids. In DNA, the CDR3 is TGTGCCAGCAGCATCTACGGAGGCAATGGCTACACCTTC. Its translation is CASSIYGGNGYTF.

This clonotype has only a few counts. The rearrangement joins TRBV4-1 to TRBJ2-7; tentatively, D is TRBD2 (5 bases). There are 18 residues in the CDR3. Germline CDR1 MGHRA, CDR2 YSYEKL. V lost 4 bases, J lost 0 bases, and 22 bases lay in between. CDR3 DNA: TGCGCCAGCAGCCCCCAGGTCCACTTGGGCGGGCACTCCTACGAGCAGTACTTC. Translated: CASSPQVHLGGHSYEQYF.